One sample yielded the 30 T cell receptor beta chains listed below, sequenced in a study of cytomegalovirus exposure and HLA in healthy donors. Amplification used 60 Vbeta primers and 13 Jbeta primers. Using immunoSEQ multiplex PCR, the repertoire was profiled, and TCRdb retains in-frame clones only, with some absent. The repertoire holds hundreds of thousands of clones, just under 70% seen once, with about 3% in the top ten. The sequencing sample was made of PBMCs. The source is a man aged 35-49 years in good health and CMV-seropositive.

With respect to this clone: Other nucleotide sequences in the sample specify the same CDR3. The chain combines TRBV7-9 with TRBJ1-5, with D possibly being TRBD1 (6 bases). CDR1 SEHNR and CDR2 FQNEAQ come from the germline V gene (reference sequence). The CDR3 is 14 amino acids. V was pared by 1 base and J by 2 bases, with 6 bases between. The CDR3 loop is CASSLDRGNQPQHF. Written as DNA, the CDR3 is TGTGCCAGCAGCTTAGACAGGGGCAATCAGCCCCAGCATTTT.

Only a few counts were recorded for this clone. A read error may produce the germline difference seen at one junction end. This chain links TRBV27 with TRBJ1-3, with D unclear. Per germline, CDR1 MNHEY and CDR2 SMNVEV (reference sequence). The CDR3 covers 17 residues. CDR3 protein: CASHYPQVVNSRNTIYF. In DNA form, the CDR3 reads TGTGCCAGCCATTACCCCCAGGTGGTGAACTCTCGAAACACCATATATTTT.

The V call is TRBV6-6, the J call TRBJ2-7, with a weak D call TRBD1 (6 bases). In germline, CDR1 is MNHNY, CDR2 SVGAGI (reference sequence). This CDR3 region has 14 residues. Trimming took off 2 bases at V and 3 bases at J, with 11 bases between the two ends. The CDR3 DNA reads TGTGCCAGCAGTTACGGGGGCAGTTACTACGAGCAGTACTTC. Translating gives CASSYGGSYYEQYF.

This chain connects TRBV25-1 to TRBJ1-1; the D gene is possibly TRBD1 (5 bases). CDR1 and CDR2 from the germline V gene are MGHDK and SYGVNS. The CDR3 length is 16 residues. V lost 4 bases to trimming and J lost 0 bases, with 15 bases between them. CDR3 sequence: CASSGMKGPMNTEAFF. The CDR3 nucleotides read TGTGCCAGCAGTGGTATGAAGGGGCCCATGAACACTGAAGCTTTCTTT.

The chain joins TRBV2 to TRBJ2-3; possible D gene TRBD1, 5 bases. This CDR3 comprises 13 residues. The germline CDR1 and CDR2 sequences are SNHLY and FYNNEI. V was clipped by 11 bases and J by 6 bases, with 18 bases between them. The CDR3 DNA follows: TGTGCCGGCGCCAGGGTTGTCTTCGATACGCAGTATTTT. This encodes CAGARVVFDTQYF.

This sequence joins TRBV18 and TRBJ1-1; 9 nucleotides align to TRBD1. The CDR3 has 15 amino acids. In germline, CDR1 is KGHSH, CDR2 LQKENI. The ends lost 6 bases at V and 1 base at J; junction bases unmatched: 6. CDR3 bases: TGTGCCAGCTCCCCAGACAGGGGGGGGAACACTGAAGCTTTCTTT. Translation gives CASSPDRGGNTEAFF.

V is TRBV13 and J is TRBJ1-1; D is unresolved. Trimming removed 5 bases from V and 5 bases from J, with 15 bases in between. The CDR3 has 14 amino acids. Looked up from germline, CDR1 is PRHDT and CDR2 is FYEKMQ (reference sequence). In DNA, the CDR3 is TGTGCCAGCAGCCTCGCGGGAGGGAGAACTGAAGCTTTCTTT. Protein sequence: CASSLAGGRTEAFF.

This CDR3 is CARSEPAGTDTQYF. For the CDR3, the DNA is TGTGCCAGAAGCGAACCCGCCGGGACAGATACGCAGTATTTT. This rearrangement joins TRBV5-3 to TRBJ2-3, with no clear D. TRBV5-3 is placed among ORFs of uncertain function. Trimming took 4 bases from V and 3 from J, leaving 12 bases between them. CDR3 length: 14 amino acids.

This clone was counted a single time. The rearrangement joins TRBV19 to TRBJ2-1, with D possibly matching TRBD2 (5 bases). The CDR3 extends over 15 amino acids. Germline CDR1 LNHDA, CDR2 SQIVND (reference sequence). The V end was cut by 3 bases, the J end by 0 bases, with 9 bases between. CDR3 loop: CASSIAGSSYNEQFF. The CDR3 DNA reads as TGTGCCAGTAGTATTGCGGGTAGCTCCTACAATGAGCAGTTCTTC.

The chain's CDR3 is CASGFQGGYGYTF. CDR3 nucleotides: TGTGCCAGCGGATTCCAGGGAGGCTATGGCTACACCTTC. This chain connects TRBV5-6 to TRBJ1-2; D is possibly TRBD1 (5 bases). The germline V and J ends were trimmed by 7 bases and 4 bases, with 14 bases remaining between them. CDR1 and CDR2 (germline): SGHDT, YYEEEE. This CDR3 region has 13 residues.

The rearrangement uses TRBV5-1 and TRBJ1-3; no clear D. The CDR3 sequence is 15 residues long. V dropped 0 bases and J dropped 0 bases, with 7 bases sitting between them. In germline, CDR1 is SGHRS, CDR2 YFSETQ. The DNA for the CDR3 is TGCGCCAGCAGCTTGGGAGGCAGCTCTGGAAACACCATATATTTT. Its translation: CASSLGGSSGNTIYF.

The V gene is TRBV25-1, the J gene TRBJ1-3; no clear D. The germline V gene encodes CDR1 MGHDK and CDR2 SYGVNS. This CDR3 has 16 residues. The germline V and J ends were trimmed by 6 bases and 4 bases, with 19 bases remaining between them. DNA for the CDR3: TGTGCCAGCAGCCCAAGGCCCGGGGATCAAGGAAACACCATATATTTT. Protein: CASSPRPGDQGNTIYF.

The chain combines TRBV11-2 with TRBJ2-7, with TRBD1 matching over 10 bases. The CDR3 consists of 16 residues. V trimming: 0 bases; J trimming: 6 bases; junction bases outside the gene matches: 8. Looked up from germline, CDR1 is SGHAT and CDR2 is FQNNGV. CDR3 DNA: TGTGCCAGCAGCTTAGAAAGACAGGGGGCGGGTGGCGAGCAGTACTTC. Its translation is CASSLERQGAGGEQYF. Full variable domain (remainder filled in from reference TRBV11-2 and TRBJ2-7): EAGVAQSPRYKIIEKRQSVAFWCNPISGHATLYWYQQILGQGPKLLIQFQNNGVVDDSQLPKDRFSAERLKGVDSTLKIQPAKLEDSAVYLCASSLERQGAGGEQYFGPGTRLTVT.

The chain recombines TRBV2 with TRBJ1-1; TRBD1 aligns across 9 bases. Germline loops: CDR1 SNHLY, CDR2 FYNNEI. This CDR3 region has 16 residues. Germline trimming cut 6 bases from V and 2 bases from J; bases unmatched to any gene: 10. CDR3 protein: CASSAEGQGSNTEAFF. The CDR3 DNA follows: TGTGCCAGCAGCGCGGAGGGACAGGGTAGTAACACTGAAGCTTTCTTT. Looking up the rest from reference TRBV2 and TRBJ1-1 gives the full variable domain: EPEVTQTPSHQVTQMGQEVILRCVPISNHLYFYWYRQILGQKVEFLVSFYNNEISEKSEIFDDQFSVERPDGSNFTLKIRSTKLEDSAMYFCASSAEGQGSNTEAFFGQGTRLTVV.

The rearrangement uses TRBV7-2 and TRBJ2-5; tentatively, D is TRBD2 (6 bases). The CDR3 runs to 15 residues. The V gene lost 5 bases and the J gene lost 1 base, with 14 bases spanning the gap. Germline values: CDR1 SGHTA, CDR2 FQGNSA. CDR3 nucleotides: TGTGCCAGCAGCCGGTCAGGAGGGCTCCAAGAGACCCAGTACTTC. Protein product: CASSRSGGLQETQYF.

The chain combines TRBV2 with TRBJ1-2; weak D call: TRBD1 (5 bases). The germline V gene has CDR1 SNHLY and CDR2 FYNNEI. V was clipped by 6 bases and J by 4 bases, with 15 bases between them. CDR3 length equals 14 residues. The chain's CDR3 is CASRLTDWGYGYTF. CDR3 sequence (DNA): TGTGCCAGCAGATTGACAGACTGGGGCTATGGCTACACCTTC.

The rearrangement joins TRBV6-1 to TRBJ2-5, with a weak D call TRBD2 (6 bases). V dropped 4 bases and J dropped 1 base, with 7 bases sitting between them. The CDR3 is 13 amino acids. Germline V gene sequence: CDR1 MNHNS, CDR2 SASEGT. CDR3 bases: TGTGCCAGCAGTGCTAGCGTCCAAGAGACCCAGTACTTC. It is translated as CASSASVQETQYF.

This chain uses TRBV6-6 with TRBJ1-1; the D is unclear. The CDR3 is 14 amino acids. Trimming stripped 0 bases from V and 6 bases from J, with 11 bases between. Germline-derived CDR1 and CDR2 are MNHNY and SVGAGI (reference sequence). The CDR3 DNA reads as TGTGCCAGCAGTTACTCGATGGTGGGAGCTGAAGCTTTCTTT. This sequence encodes CASSYSMVGAEAFF.

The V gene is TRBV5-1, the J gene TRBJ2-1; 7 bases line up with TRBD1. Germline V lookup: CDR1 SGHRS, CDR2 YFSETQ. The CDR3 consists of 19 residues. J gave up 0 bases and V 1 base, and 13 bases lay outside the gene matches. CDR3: CASSLPTEGGLSSYNEQFF. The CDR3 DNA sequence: TGCGCCAGCAGCTTGCCAACGGAAGGGGGCCTGAGCTCCTACAATGAGCAGTTCTTC.

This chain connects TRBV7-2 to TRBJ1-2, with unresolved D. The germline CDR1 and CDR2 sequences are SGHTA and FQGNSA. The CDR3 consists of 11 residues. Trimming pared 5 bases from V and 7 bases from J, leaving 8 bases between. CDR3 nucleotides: TGTGCCAGCAGCCGAGAGGGTGGCTACACCTTC. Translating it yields CASSREGGYTF.

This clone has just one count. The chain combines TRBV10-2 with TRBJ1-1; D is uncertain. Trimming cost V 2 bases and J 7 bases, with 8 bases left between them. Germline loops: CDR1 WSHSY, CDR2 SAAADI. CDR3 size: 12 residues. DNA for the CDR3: TGCGCCAGCAGTGAGAATTTTAGTGAAGCTTTCTTT. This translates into CASSENFSEAFF.

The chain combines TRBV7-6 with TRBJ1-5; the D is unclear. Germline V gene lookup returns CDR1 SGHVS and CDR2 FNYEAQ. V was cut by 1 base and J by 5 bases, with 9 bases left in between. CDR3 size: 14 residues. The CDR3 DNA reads TGTGCCAGCAGCTTAGAGTCAGGCCATCAGCCCCAGCATTTT. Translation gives CASSLESGHQPQHF.

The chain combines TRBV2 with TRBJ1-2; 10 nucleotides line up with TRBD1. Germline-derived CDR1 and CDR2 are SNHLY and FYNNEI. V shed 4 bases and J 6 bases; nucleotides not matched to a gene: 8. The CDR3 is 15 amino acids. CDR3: CASSAGQGTVNGYTF. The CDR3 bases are TGTGCCAGCAGTGCGGGACAGGGGACGGTGAATGGCTACACCTTC.

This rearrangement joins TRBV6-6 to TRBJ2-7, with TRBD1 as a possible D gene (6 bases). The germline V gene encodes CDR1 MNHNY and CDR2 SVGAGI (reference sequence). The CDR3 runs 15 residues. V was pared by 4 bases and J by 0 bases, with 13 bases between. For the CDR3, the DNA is TGTGCCAGCAGTTTCCGGGACATTCGCTCCTACGAGCAGTACTTC. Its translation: CASSFRDIRSYEQYF.

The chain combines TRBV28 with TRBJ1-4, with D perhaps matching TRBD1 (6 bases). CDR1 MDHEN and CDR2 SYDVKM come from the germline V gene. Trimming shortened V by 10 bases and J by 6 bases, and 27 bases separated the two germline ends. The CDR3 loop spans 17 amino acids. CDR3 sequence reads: CATLPLQGMGLDEKLFF. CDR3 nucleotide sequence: TGTGCCACGTTACCGCTACAGGGAATGGGCCTGGATGAAAAACTGTTTTTT.

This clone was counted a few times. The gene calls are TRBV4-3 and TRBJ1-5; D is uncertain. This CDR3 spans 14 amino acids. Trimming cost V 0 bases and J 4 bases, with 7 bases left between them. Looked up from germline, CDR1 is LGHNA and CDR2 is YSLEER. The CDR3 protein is CASSQDHLNQPQHF. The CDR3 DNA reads TGCGCCAGCAGCCAAGACCACCTAAATCAGCCCCAGCATTTT.

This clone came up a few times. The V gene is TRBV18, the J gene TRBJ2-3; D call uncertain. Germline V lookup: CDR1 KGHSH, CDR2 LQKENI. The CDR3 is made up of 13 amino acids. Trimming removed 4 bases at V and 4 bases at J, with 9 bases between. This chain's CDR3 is CASSQSVSDTQYF. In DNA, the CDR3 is TGTGCCAGCTCACAATCAGTCTCAGATACGCAGTATTTT.

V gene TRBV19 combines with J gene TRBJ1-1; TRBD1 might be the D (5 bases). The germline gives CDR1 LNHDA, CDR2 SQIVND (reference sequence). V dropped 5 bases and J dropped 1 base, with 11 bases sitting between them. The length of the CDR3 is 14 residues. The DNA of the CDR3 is TGTGCCAGTAGTCCAGACAGAGCGAACACTGAAGCTTTCTTT. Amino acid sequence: CASSPDRANTEAFF.

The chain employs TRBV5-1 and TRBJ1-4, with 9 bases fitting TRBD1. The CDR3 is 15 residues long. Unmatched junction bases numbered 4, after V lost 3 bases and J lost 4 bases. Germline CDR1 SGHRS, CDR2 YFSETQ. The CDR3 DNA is TGCGCCAGCAGCTCCCGACAGGGGGGTAATGAAAAACTGTTTTTT. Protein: CASSSRQGGNEKLFF.

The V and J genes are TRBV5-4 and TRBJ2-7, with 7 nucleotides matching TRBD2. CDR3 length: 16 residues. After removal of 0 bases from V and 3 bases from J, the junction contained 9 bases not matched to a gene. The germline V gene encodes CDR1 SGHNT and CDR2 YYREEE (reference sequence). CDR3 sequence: CASSLGGTGRRYEQYF. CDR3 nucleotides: TGTGCCAGCAGCTTGGGAGGGACCGGGAGGCGCTACGAGCAGTACTTC.